The 27 T cell receptor beta chains in this list originate from one sample, sequenced in a study. Cells sorted as Tregs were CD4+, CD25+ and CD127-/low. TCRdb itself ran the 5' RACE reads through MiXCR, one entry per CDR3 protein. This sample has about 9,800 distinct CDR3 sequences; just over 25% occur once, and the top ten carry about 3.2%. Input material: Tregs sorted from blood. These receptors were obtained from a female donor with breast cancer.

With regard to this clonotype: One end of the junction does not line up with germline, which may come from a read error. The genes are TRBV11-2 and TRBJ1-3; 10 bases are a match to TRBD1. Germline V gene lookup returns CDR1 SGHAT and CDR2 FQNNGV. This CDR3 is 17 amino acids long. In DNA form, the CDR3 reads TGTGCCAGCGGCTTACGACAGGGGGCTTTACTCGGAAACATCATATATTTT. Translating gives CASGLRQGALLGNIIYF.

Regarding this clonotype: An end of the junction does not agree with germline; a read error may underlie this. CDR3 sequence: CTSSPPCRGSYNEQFF. In nucleotides, the CDR3 is TGTACCAGCAGCCCCCCCTGCCGGGGTTCCTACAATGAGCAGTTCTTC. The chain links TRBV4-2 to TRBJ2-1, with D possibly matching TRBD2 (5 bases). The CDR3 extends over 16 amino acids. Germline CDR1 and CDR2: LGHNA and YNFKEQ.

In its sample, this clonotype was seen many times. The chain combines TRBV5-1 with TRBJ2-1; D uncertain. The V end was cut by 0 bases, the J end by 10 bases, with 14 bases between. Germline CDR1 and CDR2: SGHRS and YFSETQ. CDR3 size: 14 residues. The CDR3 nucleotides are TGCGCCAGCAGCTTGGCTTTCGCTGAAGGGGAGCAGTTCTTC. This translates into CASSLAFAEGEQFF.

By sample fraction, this clonotype is medium-sized. The chain couples TRBV10-3 to TRBJ2-7; D possibly corresponds to TRBD1 (6 bases). From germline, CDR1 is ENHRY and CDR2 SYGVKD. The CDR3 is 14 residues long. V gave up 0 bases and J gave up 2 bases, with 8 bases separating them. The CDR3, as DNA: TGTGCCATCAGTGAGTCGGACAGAACCTACGAGCAGTACTTC. Translating gives CAISESDRTYEQYF.

This clonotype was seen many times. V and J are TRBV10-2 and TRBJ1-5, with a weak D call TRBD1 (5 bases). CDR1 and CDR2 from the germline V gene are WSHSY and SAAADI. The V and J ends lost 5 bases and 7 bases respectively, with 12 bases between them. The CDR3 consists of 13 residues. The CDR3 coding sequence is TGCGCCAGCAGTTCCGGGGCCCTGCAGCCCCAGCATTTT. It codes for CASSSGALQPQHF.

This clonotype is medium-sized by share. V and J are TRBV20-1 and TRBJ2-1; 9 bases fit TRBD2. The germline V gene encodes CDR1 DFQATT and CDR2 SNEGSKA (reference sequence). With V trimmed by 0 bases and J by 4 bases, 7 bases remained unmatched. The CDR3 sequence is 16 residues long. CDR3 sequence (DNA): TGCAGTGCTAGAGAAGCGGGAGGCAGGGCTTACAATGAGCAGTTCTTC. Its protein is CSAREAGGRAYNEQFF.

This clonotype was seen only a few times. It may be a read error: a sequence one base away is much more abundant. J is TRBJ1-1 and V is TRBV14; possibly TRBD1 for D (6 bases). CDR3 size: 13 residues. Germline assignment: CDR1 SGHDN and CDR2 FVKESK. In DNA, the CDR3 is TGTGCCGGCAGCCCGGACAGTAACACTGAAGCTTTCTTT. Residues: CAGSPDSNTEAFF.

This clonotype was seen just once. A much more abundant neighbour one base away suggests this may be a read error. CDR3 in DNA: TGTGCCAGCAGCCAAGATGAAGAGACTAGCACCGGGGAGCTGTTTTTT. It specifies CASSQDEETSTGELFF. J is TRBJ2-2 and V is TRBV3-1; weak D call: TRBD2 (6 bases). Germline loops: CDR1 LGHDT, CDR2 YNNKEL (reference sequence). The CDR3 totals 16 residues. The V gene lost 0 bases and the J gene lost 4 bases, with 12 bases spanning the gap. Full variable domain (outside the CDR3, taken from reference TRBV3-1 and TRBJ2-2): DTAVSQTPKYLVTQMGNDKSIKCEQNLGHDTMYWYKQDSKKFLKIMFSYNNKELIINETVPNRFSPKSPDKAHLNLHINSLELGDSAVYFCASSQDEETSTGELFFGEGSRLTVL.

This clonotype has more than one count but fewer than ten. The chain employs TRBV20-1 and TRBJ1-5, with 8 bases fitting TRBD1. This CDR3 is 15 amino acids long. Losses at the gene ends were 1 base for V and 0 bases for J; bases not matched to a gene: 2. CDR1 and CDR2 (germline): DFQATT, SNEGSKA (reference sequence). CDR3 amino acids: CSARVGTGSNQPQHF. Written as DNA, the CDR3 is TGCAGTGCTAGAGTCGGGACAGGTAGCAATCAGCCCCAGCATTTT.

This clonotype is judged medium-sized. DNA for the CDR3: TGTGCCAGCAGTGCCACAAACAACAATGAGCAGTTCTTC. It is translated as CASSATNNNEQFF. The V and J genes are TRBV2 and TRBJ2-1; no reliable D call. This CDR3 region has 13 residues. The germline V and J ends were trimmed by 4 bases and 5 bases, with 9 bases remaining between them. Germline CDR1 reads SNHLY; CDR2 reads FYNNEI. The full variable domain, with the rest looked up from reference TRBV2 and TRBJ2-1, is EPEVTQTPSHQVTQMGQEVILRCVPISNHLYFYWYRQILGQKVEFLVSFYNNEISEKSEIFDDQFSVERPDGSNFTLKIRSTKLEDSAMYFCASSATNNNEQFFGPGTRLTVL.

This clonotype was picked up many times. V gene TRBV20-1 combines with J gene TRBJ2-7; D is possibly TRBD1 (6 bases). Trimming took off 6 bases at V and 4 bases at J, with 16 bases between the two ends. The CDR3 runs 13 residues. The germline CDR1 and CDR2 sequences are DFQATT and SNEGSKA (reference sequence). The CDR3 DNA follows: TGCAGTGCCCCAATCGGGACACCTTACGAGCAGTACTTC. Encoded protein: CSAPIGTPYEQYF.

V usage is TRBV7-9 and J usage is TRBJ2-7; D possibly matches TRBD1 or TRBD2 (5 bases each). Germline CDR1 and CDR2: SEHNR and FQNEAQ (reference sequence). The CDR3 is 14 amino acids. Between the trimmed V and J ends, which lost 5 bases and 5 bases, there was a span of 16 bases. The CDR3 nucleotides read TGTGCCAGCAGCACCGGGACCGGGATCCACGAGCAGTACTTC. Translation gives CASSTGTGIHEQYF.

The chain recombines TRBV12-3 or TRBV12-4 with TRBJ1-5; D unresolved. The V end was cut by 8 bases, the J end by 0 bases, with 17 bases between. The CDR3 is 16 residues long. The DNA of the CDR3 is TGTGCCAGCTCCGGTCCAGACTTTTATAGCAATCAGCCCCAGCATTTT. It specifies CASSGPDFYSNQPQHF.

Many counts were recorded for this clonotype. The chain combines TRBV25-1 with TRBJ2-1, with D unclear. Trimming removed 4 bases from V and 5 bases from J, with 6 bases in between. The CDR3 has 12 residues. Germline-derived CDR1 and CDR2 are MGHDK and SYGVNS. The CDR3 sequence is CASSVGHNEQFF. CDR3 sequence (DNA): TGTGCCAGCAGTGTGGGTCACAATGAGCAGTTCTTC.

This clonotype occurred many times. This chain links TRBV7-8 with TRBJ2-7; D gene uncertain. The V gene's germline CDR1 is SGHVS and CDR2 FQNEAQ. This CDR3 is 12 amino acids long. Trimming cost V 2 bases and J 4 bases, with 6 bases left between them. CDR3 in DNA: TGTGCCAGCAGCTTAATGGCGTACGAGCAGTACTTC. Translation: CASSLMAYEQYF.

The chain is built from TRBV7-6 and TRBJ1-3; D is unclear. The CDR3 contains 14 residues. CDR1 is SGHVS and CDR2 is FNYEAQ in the germline V gene. V was trimmed by 4 bases and J by 0 bases, leaving 7 bases between them. CDR3 DNA sequence: TGTGCCAGCAGCTCCAAAAGCTCTGGAAACACCATATATTTT. Its translation is CASSSKSSGNTIYF.

This clonotype has a count of ten or more. The chain combines TRBV9 with TRBJ2-1, with D unresolved. This CDR3 has 13 amino acids. Trimming left V 0 bases short and J 9 bases short, with 10 bases between. CDR1 SGDLS and CDR2 YYNGEE come from the germline V gene. The CDR3 sequence: CASSVDLLGEQFF. Written as DNA, the CDR3 is TGTGCCAGCAGCGTAGACCTGCTCGGTGAGCAGTTCTTC.

Remarks on this clonotype: This may arise from a read error, as a much more abundant clone is one base away. The chain recombines TRBV5-8 with TRBJ2-3; D ambiguous. V was trimmed by 3 bases and J by 2 bases, leaving 1 base between them. The CDR3 runs 11 residues. Germline V lookup: CDR1 SGHTS, CDR2 YDEGEE. Here the CDR3 DNA reads TGTGCCAGCAGCTCCACAGATACGCAGTATTTT. Encoded protein: CASSSTDTQYF.

This clonotype qualifies as medium-sized. This chain links TRBV7-9 with TRBJ1-1, with D possibly matching TRBD1 (6 bases). V lost 3 bases to trimming and J lost 5 bases, with 16 bases between them. There are 15 residues in the CDR3. CDR1 is SEHNR, CDR2 FQNEAQ, per germline (reference sequence). CDR3 in amino acids: CASSLGKGVGTEAFF. CDR3 bases: TGTGCCAGCAGCTTGGGAAAGGGGGTAGGGACTGAAGCTTTCTTT.

Judged by abundance, this clonotype is medium-sized (0.01 to 0.1%). This chain links TRBV3-1 with TRBJ2-1; no definite D call. Germline CDR1 reads LGHDT; CDR2 reads YNNKEL (reference sequence). The CDR3 is made up of 11 amino acids. The germline V and J ends were trimmed by 1 base and 15 bases, with 10 bases remaining between them. For the CDR3, the DNA is TGTGCCAGCAGCCAAGGGGGAATGGGGTTCTTC. Residues: CASSQGGMGFF.

This clonotype is judged medium-sized (0.01 to 0.1%). V gene TRBV12-3 or TRBV12-4 combines with J gene TRBJ1-1, with TRBD1 matching over 10 bases. Trimming cost V 5 bases and J 0 bases; bases outside gene matches: 9. The CDR3 runs to 17 residues. Here the CDR3 reads CASSTTGTGVMNTEAFF. Written as DNA, the CDR3 is TGTGCCAGCAGTACAACCGGGACAGGGGTCATGAACACTGAAGCTTTCTTT.

Comments on this clonotype: The junction shows a germline mismatch at one end, possibly a read error. The genes are TRBV7-8 and TRBJ2-2; no clear D gene. Germline-derived CDR1 and CDR2 are SGHVS and FQNEAQ. The CDR3 loop spans 15 amino acids. The CDR3 nucleotides read TGTGCCAGCAGCTTGATGGGGATGGGTACCGAGGAGCTGTTTTTT. As protein: CASSLMGMGTEELFF.

By sample share, this clonotype is medium-sized. The chain employs TRBV10-3 and TRBJ2-1, with 8 bases aligning to TRBD2. Losses at the gene ends were 3 bases for V and 0 bases for J; bases not matched to a gene: 10. The CDR3 has 18 amino acids. The V gene's germline CDR1 is ENHRY and CDR2 SYGVKD. In nucleotides, the CDR3 is TGTGCCATCAGTGAAGGCAGCGGGAGTACAAGCTCCTACAATGAGCAGTTCTTC. Amino acid sequence: CAISEGSGSTSSYNEQFF.

As to this clonotype: A much larger clone differs from this one at a single base, so this may be a read error. The chain uses TRBV6-5 and TRBJ2-1, with 8 bases matching TRBD1. The germline gives CDR1 MNHEY, CDR2 SVGAGI. The CDR3 totals 15 residues. The CDR3 region has the DNA TGTACCAGCAGCACCGGGACAGGATCCTACAATGAGCAGTTCTTC. Translated, it gives CTSSTGTGSYNEQFF.

A remark on this clonotype: A read error may explain this, as a much larger clone is one base away. The V and J genes are TRBV7-9 and TRBJ2-3; no firm D call. Per the germline V gene, CDR1 is SEHNR and CDR2 is FQNEAQ (reference sequence). This CDR3 spans 13 amino acids. Written as DNA, the CDR3 is TGTGCCAGCAGCTACCCAACCCTAGATACGCGGTATTTT. Protein: CASSYPTLDTRYF.

This clonotype is labeled medium-sized. The V gene is TRBV4-1, the J gene TRBJ2-7; tentative D call: TRBD2 (6 bases). The CDR3 totals 16 residues. Germline V gene data show CDR1 as MGHRA and CDR2 as YSYEKL. Trimming shortened V by 1 base and J by 6 bases, and 19 bases separated the two germline ends. CDR3 sequence reads: CASSQAPGLASREQYF. CDR3 bases: TGCGCCAGCAGCCAAGCCCCTGGCCTAGCGTCTCGCGAGCAGTACTTC.

To note about this clonotype: A much larger clone is a single base away; this may be a read error. The chain links TRBV28 to TRBJ1-5; no firm D call. CDR3 length: 12 amino acids. Trimming removed 6 bases from V and 2 bases from J, with 5 bases in between. The germline V gene encodes CDR1 MDHEN and CDR2 SYDVKM. This CDR3 is CASRDRNQPQHF. CDR3 DNA sequence: TGTGCCAGCAGGGATCGCAATCAGCCCCAGCATTTT. The variable domain in full, completed from reference TRBV28 and TRBJ1-5, reads DVKVTQSSRYLVKRTGEKVFLECVQDMDHENMFWYRQDPGLGLRLIYFSYDVKMKEKGDIPEGYSVSREKKERFSLILESASTNQTSMYLCASRDRNQPQHFGDGTRLSIL.